A single sample gave rise to the 25 T cell receptor beta chains below, sequenced in a study of response to subunit inactivated influenza vaccine. Via MiXCR, TCRdb re-called the RT-PCR reads, giving one row per CDR3 protein. The table includes around 760,000 distinct CDR3 sequences, roughly 13% detected once. Sample: PBMCs from blood, taken roughly 2 weeks before vaccination. The receptor source for this set is a man aged 45-65 years who received an inactivated influenza vaccine.

The gene calls are TRBV11-2 and TRBJ2-7, with TRBD2 identical over 16 bases. The germline V gene has CDR1 SGHAT and CDR2 FQNNGV. V dropped 5 bases and J dropped 2; count of bases not matched to a gene: 9. The length of the CDR3 is 18 residues. The CDR3 reads CASSGEGLAGGRPYEQYF. The CDR3 coding sequence is TGTGCCAGCAGCGGAGAGGGACTAGCGGGGGGGCGACCCTACGAGCAGTACTTC.

This clonotype was seen a handful of times. This chain joins TRBV4-1 and TRBJ2-3; 12 nucleotides agree with TRBD2. V lost 1 base and J lost 2; bases outside the gene matches: 13. CDR1 MGHRA and CDR2 YSYEKL come from the germline V gene. The CDR3 length is 20 residues. CDR3 in amino acids: CASSQVTTSGGPRDTDTQYF. In DNA, the CDR3 is TGCGCCAGCAGCCAAGTAACGACTAGCGGGGGTCCACGGGACACAGATACGCAGTATTTT.

This chain joins TRBV24-1 and TRBJ2-2; D is perhaps TRBD2 (5 bases). The length of the CDR3 is 15 residues. CDR1 KGHDR and CDR2 SFDVKD come from the germline V gene. V shed 3 bases and J shed 8 bases, with 15 bases lying between them. The CDR3 loop is CATSDPTRTPGELFF. DNA of the CDR3: TGTGCCACCAGTGATCCCACGCGGACTCCGGGGGAGCTGTTTTTT.

In the case of this clonotype: Just one base apart from a much larger clone, this may be a read error. V usage is TRBV20-1 and J usage is TRBJ2-7, with D uncertain. Germline-derived CDR1 and CDR2 are DFQATT and SNEGSKA (reference sequence). There are 12 residues in the CDR3. The CDR3 reads CRADTDSYEQYF. In DNA form, the CDR3 reads TGCAGGGCCGATACTGATTCCTACGAGCAGTACTTC.

This clonotype was found many times. The gene calls are TRBV29-1 and TRBJ2-3; TRBD2 might be the D (5 bases). The CDR3 has 12 residues. CDR1 and CDR2 from the germline V gene are SQVTM and ANQGSEA. The ends were cut back, 8 bases at V and 6 bases at J, with 15 bases in the middle. The CDR3 reads CSLRLARDTQYF. The CDR3 DNA follows: TGCAGCCTTAGGCTAGCCAGGGATACGCAGTATTTT.

This clonotype was seen a few times. This chain joins TRBV20-1 and TRBJ2-2; the D is unclear. The V gene lost 6 bases and the J gene lost 5 bases, with 16 bases spanning the gap. The CDR3 has 14 amino acids. CDR1 DFQATT and CDR2 SNEGSKA come from the germline V gene (reference sequence). CDR3 region: CSARFPQGTGELFF. CDR3 coding DNA: TGCAGTGCGAGATTTCCCCAAGGAACCGGGGAGCTGTTTTTT.

This clonotype was detected ten times or more. The rearrangement joins TRBV6-5 to TRBJ1-4; 11 bases are shared with TRBD1. Germline-derived CDR1 and CDR2 are MNHEY and SVGAGI. This CDR3 region has 14 residues. The junction had 1 base not matched to a gene; V was cut back by 2 bases and J by 8 bases. The CDR3, as DNA: TGTGCCAGCAGTTACGGACAGGGGGCGGAAAAACTGTTTTTT. This sequence encodes CASSYGQGAEKLFF.

This clonotype was found a few times. The chain joins TRBV20-1 to TRBJ2-7, with D hard to call. With 5 bases removed from V and 7 bases from J, the gap between germline ends came to 12 bases. CDR1 and CDR2 (germline): DFQATT, SNEGSKA (reference sequence). The CDR3 runs to 11 residues. This CDR3 reads CSAGPGREQYF. DNA of the CDR3: TGCAGTGCTGGACCAGGAAGGGAGCAGTACTTC.

In its sample, this clonotype was seen a few times. V is TRBV18 and J is TRBJ2-3; 7 bases are a match to TRBD2. The CDR3 has 13 amino acids. CDR1 is KGHSH and CDR2 is LQKENI in the germline V gene. V lost 3 bases, J lost 6 bases, and 3 bases stayed unmatched. CDR3 in DNA: TGTGCCAGCTCACCTCGGGAGGCCGATACGCAGTATTTT. It encodes CASSPREADTQYF.

The chain employs TRBV12-3 or TRBV12-4 and TRBJ2-7; 10 bases are shared with TRBD2. Trimming removed 4 bases from V and 5 bases from J; junction bases left unmatched: 5. This CDR3 has 14 residues. For the CDR3, the DNA is TGTGCCAGCAGTTCGACTAGCGGGTTCAACGAGCAGTACTTC. It specifies CASSSTSGFNEQYF.

There are many counts of this clonotype. The J gene is TRBJ2-2, the V gene TRBV5-1; perhaps TRBD2 as D (6 bases). Germline CDR1 reads SGHRS; CDR2 reads YFSETQ. The CDR3 runs 14 residues. V was trimmed by 8 bases and J by 5 bases, leaving 16 bases between them. The CDR3 sequence: CASLPEGRTGELFF. The CDR3 DNA sequence: TGCGCCAGTCTGCCGGAGGGTCGGACCGGGGAGCTGTTTTTT.

This clonotype was picked up a small number of times. CDR3 nucleotide sequence: TGCAGCGTTGATCACAGGGACAACTATGGCTACACCTTC. As protein: CSVDHRDNYGYTF. The J gene is TRBJ1-2, the V gene TRBV29-1, with D tentatively TRBD1 (6 bases). Deletions cut 3 bases from V and 2 bases from J, with 10 bases between. Looked up from germline, CDR1 is SQVTM and CDR2 is ANQGSEA. The CDR3 covers 13 residues.

The chain recombines TRBV7-2 with TRBJ2-7; 8 bases line up with TRBD1. V dropped 5 bases and J dropped 0; count of bases not matched to a gene: 6. Germline V lookup: CDR1 SGHTA, CDR2 FQGNSA. The CDR3 contains 15 residues. CDR3 DNA sequence: TGTGCCAGCAGCGCGACAGGGGCAAACTCCTACGAGCAGTACTTC. It translates to CASSATGANSYEQYF.

The V call is TRBV4-3, the J call TRBJ2-7; D remains unclear. Germline V lookup: CDR1 LGHNA, CDR2 YSLEER. The length of the CDR3 is 15 residues. Trimming left V 4 bases short and J 4 bases short, with 17 bases between. The CDR3 sequence is CASSPYQDPLYEQYF. CDR3 DNA: TGCGCCAGCAGCCCCTACCAGGACCCGCTATACGAGCAGTACTTC.

This clonotype turned up a few times. The rearrangement uses TRBV20-1 and TRBJ2-7, with D possibly matching TRBD2 (5 bases). Germline V CDR1 and CDR2: DFQATT, SNEGSKA (reference sequence). The CDR3 runs to 12 residues. The V end lost 4 bases, the J end lost 11 bases, and 18 bases lay between the germline ends. This CDR3 reads CSAKEWTGSKYF. DNA of the CDR3: TGCAGTGCTAAAGAGTGGACTGGGAGCAAGTACTTC.

The chain combines TRBV20-1 with TRBJ2-7; a weak D match, TRBD1 (5 bases). V lost 3 bases and J 4 bases, leaving 10 bases between the germline ends. This CDR3 contains 12 residues. The germline V gene has CDR1 DFQATT and CDR2 SNEGSKA (reference sequence). CDR3 residues: CSASGPGYEQYF. CDR3 nucleotides: TGCAGTGCTAGTGGGCCAGGGTACGAGCAGTACTTC.

This clonotype was picked up a small number of times. This chain uses TRBV29-1 with TRBJ2-7; D is undetermined. V lost 4 bases, J lost 2 bases, and 12 bases lay in between. Looked up from germline, CDR1 is SQVTM and CDR2 is ANQGSEA. The CDR3 runs to 13 residues. This CDR3 is CSVVPADTYEQYF. The CDR3 coding sequence is TGCAGCGTTGTCCCCGCAGACACCTACGAGCAGTACTTC.

This clonotype has only a few counts. A read error may explain this, as a much larger clone is one base away. The rearrangement links TRBV7-6 to TRBJ1-5; D not resolved. The germline V and J ends were trimmed by 2 bases and 5 bases, with 7 bases remaining between them. CDR3 size: 13 residues. CDR1 is SGHVS and CDR2 is FNYEAQ in the germline V gene. The CDR3 sequence: CASSLKGDQPQHF. The CDR3 coding sequence is TGTGCCAGCAGCTTAAAGGGAGATCAGCCCCAGCATTTT.

This clonotype turned up a few times. The chain combines TRBV7-2 with TRBJ1-6; D gene unclear. The ends were cut back, 1 base at V and 7 bases at J, with 8 bases in the middle. The CDR3 has 14 residues. CDR1 is SGHTA, CDR2 FQGNSA, per germline. The CDR3 reads CASSLERQNSPLHF. The DNA for the CDR3 is TGTGCCAGCAGCTTAGAACGGCAAAATTCACCCCTCCACTTT.

This clonotype has a count of ten or more. The CDR3 DNA sequence: TGCAGCGTTGTTTTAATGGGAGTACAGGGTCCTTTAGCCAAAAACATTCAGTACTTC. Translation: CSVVLMGVQGPLAKNIQYF. This sequence joins TRBV29-1 and TRBJ2-4, with a weak D call TRBD1 (6 bases). V lost 4 bases, J lost 0 bases, and 25 bases lay in between. CDR3 length: 19 amino acids. CDR1 is SQVTM and CDR2 is ANQGSEA in the germline V gene.

This clonotype was detected many times. The chain is built from TRBV11-2 and TRBJ2-1; the D gene is possibly TRBD2 (6 bases). Germline V gives CDR1 SGHAT, CDR2 FQNNGV. The CDR3 is 13 residues long. Trimming left V 4 bases short and J 8 bases short, with 12 bases between. CDR3 sequence: CASSSPPGDEQFF. DNA of the CDR3: TGTGCCAGCAGCTCCCCCCCGGGGGATGAGCAGTTCTTC.

This clonotype has just a few counts. V usage is TRBV28 and J usage is TRBJ1-5; 9 bases line up with TRBD1. Germline V gene data show CDR1 as MDHEN and CDR2 as SYDVKM. The J segment lost 6 bases and the V segment lost 9 bases, leaving 15 bases of the junction unmatched. The CDR3 extends over 16 amino acids. DNA of the CDR3: TGTGCCAGTACCGGGACAGGGTGGACCTTGGGTCAGCCCCAGCATTTT. Amino acid sequence: CASTGTGWTLGQPQHF.

The V and J genes are TRBV2 and TRBJ2-3; 7 bases are a match to TRBD1. The CDR3 runs to 15 residues. V was pared by 8 bases and J by 1 base, with 9 bases of the junction left unmatched. Germline assignment: CDR1 SNHLY and CDR2 FYNNEI. The CDR3 region is CASHFLGQRTDTQYF. CDR3 coding DNA: TGTGCCAGCCACTTCCTGGGACAGCGCACAGATACGCAGTATTTT.

This clonotype was seen more than once but under ten times. The chain links TRBV7-2 to TRBJ2-6, with D possibly TRBD2 on 5 matching bases. Between the trimmed V and J ends, which lost 0 bases and 1 base, there was a span of 10 bases. Germline V gene sequence: CDR1 SGHTA, CDR2 FQGNSA. The CDR3 loop spans 17 amino acids. CDR3 loop: CASSLAVTTSGANVLTF. In DNA, the CDR3 is TGTGCCAGCAGCTTAGCGGTGACTACTTCTGGGGCCAACGTCCTGACTTTC.

V gene TRBV6-5 combines with J gene TRBJ2-1, with D maybe TRBD2 (6 bases). CDR3 length: 15 residues. The V gene lost 2 bases and the J gene lost 6 bases, with 14 bases spanning the gap. The germline V gene encodes CDR1 MNHEY and CDR2 SVGAGI. The CDR3 DNA is TGTGCCAGCAGTTACCCCGGGACTGGGGGCAATGAGCAGTTCTTC. It yields the protein CASSYPGTGGNEQFF.